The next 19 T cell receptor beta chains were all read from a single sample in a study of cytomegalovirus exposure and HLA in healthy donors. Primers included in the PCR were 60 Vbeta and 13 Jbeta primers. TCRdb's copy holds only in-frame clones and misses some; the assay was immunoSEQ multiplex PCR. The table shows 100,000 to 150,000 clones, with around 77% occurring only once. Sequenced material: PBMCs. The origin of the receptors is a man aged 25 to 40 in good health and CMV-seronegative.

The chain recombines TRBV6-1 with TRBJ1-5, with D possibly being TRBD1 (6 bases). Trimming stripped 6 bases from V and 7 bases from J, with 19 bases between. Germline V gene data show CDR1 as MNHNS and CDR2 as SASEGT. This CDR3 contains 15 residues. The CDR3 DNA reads TGTGCCAGCAGCTCGACAGGAGCCTCTAGGCAGCCCCAGCATTTT. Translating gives CASSSTGASRQPQHF.

DNA of the CDR3: TGTGCCAGCAGTGGGGGGACTAGCGGAGGGGAGACCCAGTACTTC. It translates to CASSGGTSGGETQYF. The V and J genes are TRBV6-6 and TRBJ2-5; 11 nucleotides align to TRBD2. CDR1 MNHNY and CDR2 SVGAGI come from the germline V gene (reference sequence). The trim removed 5 bases at V and 5 bases at J, leaving 7 bases unmatched. The CDR3 contains 15 residues.

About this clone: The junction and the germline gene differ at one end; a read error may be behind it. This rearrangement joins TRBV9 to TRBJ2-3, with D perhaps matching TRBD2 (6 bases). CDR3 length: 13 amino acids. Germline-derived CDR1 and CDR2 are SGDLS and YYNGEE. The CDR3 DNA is TGTGCCAGCAGCCCCGGGGAGGCCCGGCCCTGGAATTTT. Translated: CASSPGEARPWNF.

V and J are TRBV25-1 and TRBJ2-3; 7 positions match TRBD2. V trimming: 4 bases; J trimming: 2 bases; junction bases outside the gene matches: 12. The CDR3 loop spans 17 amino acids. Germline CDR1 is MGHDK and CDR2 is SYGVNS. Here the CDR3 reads CASSGEGAGKVTDTQYF. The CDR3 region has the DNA TGTGCCAGCAGTGGAGAAGGAGCGGGGAAGGTCACAGATACGCAGTATTTT. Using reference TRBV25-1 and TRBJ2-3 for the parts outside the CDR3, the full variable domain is EADIYQTPRYLVIGTGKKITLECSQTMGHDKMYWYQQDPGMELHLIHYSYGVNSTEKGDLSSESTVSRIRTEHFPLTLESARPSHTSQYLCASSGEGAGKVTDTQYFGPGTRLTVL.

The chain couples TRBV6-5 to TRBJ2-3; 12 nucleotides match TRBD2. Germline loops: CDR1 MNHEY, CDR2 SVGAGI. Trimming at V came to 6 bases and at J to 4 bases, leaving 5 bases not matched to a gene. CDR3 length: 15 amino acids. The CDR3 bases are TGTGCCAGCAGCCTAGCGGGGGGGGTATCAGATACGCAGTATTTT. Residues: CASSLAGGVSDTQYF.

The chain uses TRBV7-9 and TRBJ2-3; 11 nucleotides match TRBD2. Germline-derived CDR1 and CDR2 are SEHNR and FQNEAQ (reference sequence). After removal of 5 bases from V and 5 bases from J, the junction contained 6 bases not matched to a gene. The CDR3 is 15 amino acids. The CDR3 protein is CASSLTSGRGDTQYF. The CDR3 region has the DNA TGTGCCAGCAGCCTCACTAGCGGGAGAGGAGATACGCAGTATTTT.

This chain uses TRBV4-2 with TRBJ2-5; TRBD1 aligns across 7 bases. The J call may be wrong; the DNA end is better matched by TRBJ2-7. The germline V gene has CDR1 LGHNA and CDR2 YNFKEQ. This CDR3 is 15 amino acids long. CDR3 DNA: TGTGCCAGCAGCCAAGACGCAGGGGGCTCCTACGAGCAGTACTTC. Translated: CASSQDAGGSYEQYF.

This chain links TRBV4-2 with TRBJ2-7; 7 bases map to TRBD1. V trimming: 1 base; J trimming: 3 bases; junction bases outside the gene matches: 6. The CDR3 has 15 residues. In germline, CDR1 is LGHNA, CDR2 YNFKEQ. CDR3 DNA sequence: TGTGCCAGCAGCCAAGGCCAGGGGGTTAACTACGAGCAGTACTTC. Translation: CASSQGQGVNYEQYF.

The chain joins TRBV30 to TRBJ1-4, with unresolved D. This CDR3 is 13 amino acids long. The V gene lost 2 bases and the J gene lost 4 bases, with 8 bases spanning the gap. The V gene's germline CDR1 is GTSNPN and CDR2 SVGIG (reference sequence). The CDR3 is CAWSNGRNEKLFF. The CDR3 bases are TGTGCCTGGAGTAATGGGCGTAATGAAAAACTGTTTTTT.

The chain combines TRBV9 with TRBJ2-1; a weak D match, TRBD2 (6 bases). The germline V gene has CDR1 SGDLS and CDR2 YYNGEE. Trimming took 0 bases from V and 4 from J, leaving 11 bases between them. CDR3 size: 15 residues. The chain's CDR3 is CASSVGAGRYNEQFF. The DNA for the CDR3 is TGTGCCAGCAGCGTAGGGGCAGGGAGGTACAATGAGCAGTTCTTC.

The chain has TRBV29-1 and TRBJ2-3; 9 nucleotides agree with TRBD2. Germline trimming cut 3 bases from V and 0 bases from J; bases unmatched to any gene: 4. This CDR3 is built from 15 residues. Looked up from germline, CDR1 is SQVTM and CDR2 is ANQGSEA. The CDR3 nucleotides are TGCAGCGTTGATTCTAGCGGGGCTAGCACAGATACGCAGTATTTT. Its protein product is CSVDSSGASTDTQYF.

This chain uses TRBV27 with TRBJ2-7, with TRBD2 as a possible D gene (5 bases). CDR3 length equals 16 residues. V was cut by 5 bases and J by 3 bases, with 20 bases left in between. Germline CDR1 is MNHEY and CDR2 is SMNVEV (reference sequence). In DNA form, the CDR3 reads TGTGCCAGCAGTCCCCGGAGTAGTAGCGCGCACTACGAGCAGTACTTC. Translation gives CASSPRSSSAHYEQYF.

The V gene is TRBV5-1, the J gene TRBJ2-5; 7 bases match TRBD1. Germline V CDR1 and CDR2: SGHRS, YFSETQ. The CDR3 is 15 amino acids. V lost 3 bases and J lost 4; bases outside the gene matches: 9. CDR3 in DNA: TGCGCCAGCAGCTCACAGACAGGGTTGTCAGAGACCCAGTACTTC. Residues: CASSSQTGLSETQYF.

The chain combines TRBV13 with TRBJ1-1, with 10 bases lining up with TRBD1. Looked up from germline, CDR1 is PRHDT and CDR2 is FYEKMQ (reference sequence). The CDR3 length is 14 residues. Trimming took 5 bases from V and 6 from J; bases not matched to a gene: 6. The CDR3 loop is CASSPRGTGAEAFF. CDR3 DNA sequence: TGTGCCAGCAGCCCGCGAGGGACAGGGGCTGAAGCTTTCTTT.

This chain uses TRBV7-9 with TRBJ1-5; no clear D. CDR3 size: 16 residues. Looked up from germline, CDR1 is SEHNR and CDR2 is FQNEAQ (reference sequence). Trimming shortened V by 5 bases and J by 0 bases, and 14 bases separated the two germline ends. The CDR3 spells CASSPKGGNSNQPQHF. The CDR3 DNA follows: TGTGCCAGCAGCCCGAAGGGAGGGAATAGCAATCAGCCCCAGCATTTT.

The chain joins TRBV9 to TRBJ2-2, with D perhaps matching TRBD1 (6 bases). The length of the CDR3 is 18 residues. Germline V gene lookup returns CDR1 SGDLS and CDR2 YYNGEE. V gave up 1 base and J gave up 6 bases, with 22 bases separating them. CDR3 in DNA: TGTGCCAGCAGCGTATCGTCACGGGACACAGGAACCGCCGGGGAGCTGTTTTTT. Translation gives CASSVSSRDTGTAGELFF.

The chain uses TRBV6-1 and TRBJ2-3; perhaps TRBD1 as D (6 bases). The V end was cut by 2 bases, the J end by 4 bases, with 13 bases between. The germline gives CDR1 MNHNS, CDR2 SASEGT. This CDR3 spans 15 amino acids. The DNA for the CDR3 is TGTGCCAGCAGTGAATACCGGACAGCCTCAGATACGCAGTATTTT. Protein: CASSEYRTASDTQYF.

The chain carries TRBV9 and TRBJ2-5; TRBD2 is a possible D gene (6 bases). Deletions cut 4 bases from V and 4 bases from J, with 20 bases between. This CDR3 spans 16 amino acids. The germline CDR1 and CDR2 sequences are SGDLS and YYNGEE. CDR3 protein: CASSSGGGLLGETQYF. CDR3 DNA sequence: TGTGCCAGCAGCTCTGGTGGGGGACTCCTTGGAGAGACCCAGTACTTC. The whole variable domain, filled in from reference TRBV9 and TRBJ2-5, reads DSGVTQTPKHLITATGQRVTLRCSPRSGDLSVYWYQQSLDQGLQFLIQYYNGEERAKGNILERFSAQQFPDLHSELNLSSLELGDSALYFCASSSGGGLLGETQYFGPGTRLLVL.

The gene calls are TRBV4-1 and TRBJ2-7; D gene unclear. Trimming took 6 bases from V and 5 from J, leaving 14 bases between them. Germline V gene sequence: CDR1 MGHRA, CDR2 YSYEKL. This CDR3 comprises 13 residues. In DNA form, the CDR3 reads TGCGCCAGCAGTCAACTGCAGGTCCACGAGCAGTACTTC. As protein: CASSQLQVHEQYF.